These 18 T cell receptor beta chains were sequenced from one sample in a study of T cell changes during pregnancy in multiple sclerosis. Libraries were prepared by immunoSEQ multiplex PCR; TCRdb keeps only in-frame clonotypes and omits some of them. Here the sample spans around 56,000 clones, about nine tenths being singletons. This sample comprised peripheral blood, obtained in the first trimester of pregnancy. The receptor set was obtained from a female donor in good health, enrolled as a control in a pregnancy study.

The rearrangement joins TRBV7-3 to TRBJ2-7, with D tentatively TRBD1 (6 bases). Germline CDR1 SGHTA, CDR2 FQGTGA. V lost 2 bases to trimming and J lost 6 bases, with 11 bases between them. The CDR3 contains 13 residues. The CDR3 spells CASSLAGAGEQYF. As DNA, the CDR3 is TGTGCCAGCAGCTTAGCAGGGGCGGGCGAGCAGTACTTC.

This chain joins TRBV6-5 and TRBJ1-4; D might be TRBD1 (5 bases). Looked up from germline, CDR1 is MNHEY and CDR2 is SVGAGI. The germline V and J ends were trimmed by 4 bases and 7 bases, with 19 bases remaining between them. This CDR3 has 16 amino acids. The CDR3 protein is CASSWGGAPSSEKLFF. In DNA, the CDR3 is TGTGCCAGCAGTTGGGGAGGGGCTCCCTCGAGTGAAAAACTGTTTTTT.

The J gene is TRBJ2-2, the V gene TRBV7-8, with 8 bases aligning to TRBD2. CDR1 and CDR2 from the germline V gene are SGHVS and FQNEAQ. The CDR3 consists of 15 residues. The CDR3 bases are TGTGCATGGAAGGGCGGGGGGCTCAACACCGGGGAGCTGTTTTTT. Encoded protein: CAWKGGGLNTGELFF.

The rearrangement uses TRBV7-6 and TRBJ1-1, with 8 bases matching TRBD1. This CDR3 has 14 residues. CDR1 is SGHVS, CDR2 FNYEAQ, per germline. Trimming cost V 5 bases and J 4 bases; bases outside gene matches: 6. Here the CDR3 reads CASSARGQSTEAFF. CDR3 bases: TGTGCCAGCAGCGCCAGGGGGCAGAGCACTGAAGCTTTCTTT. The full variable domain, rest sourced from reference TRBV7-6 and TRBJ1-1, is GAGVSQSPRYKVTKRGQDVALRCDPISGHVSLYWYRQALGQGPEFLTYFNYEAQQDKSGLPNDRFSAERPEGSISTLTIQRTEQRDSAMYRCASSARGQSTEAFFGQGTRLTVV.

The V call is TRBV15, the J call TRBJ1-5, with 9 bases that match TRBD1. Germline values: CDR1 LNHNV, CDR2 YYDKDF (reference sequence). There are 15 residues in the CDR3. The V segment lost 2 bases and the J segment 6 bases; nucleotides outside the gene matches: 5. This chain's CDR3 is CATSRKTGGGQPQHF. CDR3 in DNA: TGTGCCACCAGCAGAAAAACAGGGGGCGGTCAGCCCCAGCATTTT.

V and J are TRBV5-1 and TRBJ1-1; 9 bases fit TRBD1. CDR3 size: 15 residues. CDR1 and CDR2 (germline): SGHRS, YFSETQ. Trimming cost V 1 base and J 6 bases; bases outside gene matches: 7. This chain's CDR3 is CASSLWTGVGAEAFF. The CDR3, as DNA: TGCGCCAGCAGCTTGTGGACAGGGGTGGGGGCTGAAGCTTTCTTT. Drawing the rest from reference TRBV5-1 and TRBJ1-1, the complete variable domain is KAGVTQTPRYLIKTRGQQVTLSCSPISGHRSVSWYQQTPGQGLQFLFEYFSETQRNKGNFPGRFSGRQFSNSRSEMNVSTLELGDSALYLCASSLWTGVGAEAFFGQGTRLTVV.

This sequence joins TRBV5-6 and TRBJ2-2; TRBD2 is a possible D gene (6 bases). CDR1 SGHDT and CDR2 YYEEEE come from the germline V gene. Trimming cost V 7 bases and J 1 base, with 11 bases left between them. CDR3 length: 14 residues. CDR3 sequence (DNA): TGTGCCAGCCTCGGGGGTAGGAACACCGGGGAGCTGTTTTTT. This sequence encodes CASLGGRNTGELFF. Full variable domain (missing parts from reference TRBV5-6 and TRBJ2-2): DAGVTQSPTHLIKTRGQQVTLRCSPKSGHDTVSWYQQALGQGPQFIFQYYEEEERQRGNFPDRFSGHQFPNYSSELNVNALLLGDSALYLCASLGGRNTGELFFGEGSRLTVL.

The genes are TRBV7-9 and TRBJ2-1; D is ambiguous. V was clipped by 3 bases and J by 9 bases, with 15 bases between them. The germline V gene has CDR1 SEHNR and CDR2 FQNEAQ (reference sequence). The CDR3 is 14 amino acids. CDR3 in amino acids: CASSFGAAWSEQFF. The CDR3 DNA reads as TGTGCCAGCAGCTTCGGAGCCGCGTGGAGTGAGCAGTTCTTC.

This clone was seen a few times. This chain connects TRBV19 to TRBJ1-4; a possible D gene is TRBD1 (5 bases). Germline CDR1 LNHDA, CDR2 SQIVND (reference sequence). Trimming stripped 3 bases from V and 10 bases from J, with 18 bases between. The CDR3 contains 15 residues. The CDR3 region is CASSILGGRSGKLFF. Written as DNA, the CDR3 is TGTGCCAGTAGTATTTTGGGGGGAAGGAGTGGAAAACTGTTTTTT.

The chain joins TRBV19 to TRBJ1-2, with 7 positions matching TRBD1. The CDR3 length is 13 residues. Germline V gives CDR1 LNHDA, CDR2 SQIVND (reference sequence). The trim removed 3 bases at V and 6 bases at J, leaving 4 bases unmatched. CDR3 in amino acids: CASSMGTGDGYTF. DNA of the CDR3: TGTGCCAGTAGTATGGGCACAGGGGATGGCTACACCTTC. The whole variable domain, remainder taken from reference TRBV19 and TRBJ1-2, is DGGITQSPKYLFRKEGQNVTLSCEQNLNHDAMYWYRQDPGQGLRLIYYSQIVNDFQKGDIAEGYSVSREKKESFPLTVTSAQKNPTAFYLCASSMGTGDGYTFGSGTRLTVV.

The V and J genes are TRBV6-1 and TRBJ1-1, with 7 bases fitting TRBD1. Trimming removed 4 bases from V and 4 bases from J; junction bases left unmatched: 3. Germline V CDR1 and CDR2: MNHNS, SASEGT. The CDR3 length is 13 residues. CDR3 in DNA: TGTGCCAGCAGTGTACAGGGGTTCACTGAAGCTTTCTTT. Translation: CASSVQGFTEAFF.

V is TRBV30 and J is TRBJ2-5, with 8 bases that match TRBD1. The ends lost 1 base at V and 5 bases at J; junction bases unmatched: 6. This CDR3 has 14 amino acids. CDR1 is GTSNPN, CDR2 SVGIG, per germline (reference sequence). The CDR3 nucleotides are TGTGCCTGGAGTGCAGGGGGCAGGAGGGAGACCCAGTACTTC. Protein product: CAWSAGGRRETQYF.

This sequence joins TRBV6-1 and TRBJ2-7; the match to TRBD2 covers 11 bases. This CDR3 spans 15 amino acids. The germline V gene encodes CDR1 MNHNS and CDR2 SASEGT. The junction had 3 bases not matched to a gene; V was cut back by 0 bases and J by 5 bases. CDR3 DNA sequence: TGTGCCAGCAGTGAAGCAACTAGCGGGAGCGACGAGCAGTACTTC. Residues: CASSEATSGSDEQYF.

The chain links TRBV5-1 to TRBJ2-1; 9 nucleotides match TRBD2. J lost 1 base, V lost 4 bases, and 3 bases had no gene match. CDR3 size: 15 residues. Germline V gives CDR1 SGHRS, CDR2 YFSETQ. CDR3 region: CASSGREGSYNEQFF. The DNA for the CDR3 is TGCGCCAGCAGCGGGCGGGAGGGGTCCTACAATGAGCAGTTCTTC. Full variable domain (rest looked up from reference TRBV5-1 and TRBJ2-1): KAGVTQTPRYLIKTRGQQVTLSCSPISGHRSVSWYQQTPGQGLQFLFEYFSETQRNKGNFPGRFSGRQFSNSRSEMNVSTLELGDSALYLCASSGREGSYNEQFFGPGTRLTVL.

The V and J genes are TRBV2 and TRBJ1-1, with D unclear. The CDR3 loop spans 15 amino acids. Deletions cut 3 bases from V and 6 bases from J, with 17 bases between. CDR1 and CDR2 from the germline V gene are SNHLY and FYNNEI. CDR3 sequence: CASSEEEANGAEAFF. The CDR3 bases are TGTGCCAGCAGTGAGGAGGAGGCGAATGGCGCTGAAGCTTTCTTT. The full variable domain, its missing parts supplied by reference TRBV2 and TRBJ1-1, is EPEVTQTPSHQVTQMGQEVILRCVPISNHLYFYWYRQILGQKVEFLVSFYNNEISEKSEIFDDQFSVERPDGSNFTLKIRSTKLEDSAMYFCASSEEEANGAEAFFGQGTRLTVV.

The rearrangement uses TRBV28 and TRBJ1-5; 8 bases line up with TRBD1. Germline-derived CDR1 and CDR2 are MDHEN and SYDVKM. V shed 6 bases, J shed 6 bases, and the junction held 10 bases outside the gene matches. CDR3 length: 15 residues. This chain's CDR3 is CASRRRGRIIQPQHF. DNA for the CDR3: TGTGCCAGCAGACGCAGGGGGCGGATCATTCAGCCCCAGCATTTT.

The chain is built from TRBV27 and TRBJ2-3; 12 bases are a match to TRBD1. The CDR3 sequence is 18 residues long. V was clipped by 5 bases and J by 4 bases; unmatched bases: 13. Germline CDR1 and CDR2: MNHEY and SMNVEV (reference sequence). Here the CDR3 DNA reads TGTGCCAGCAGTGCGGGACAGGGGGCAGGTCGGAGCCCAGATACGCAGTATTTT. This translates into CASSAGQGAGRSPDTQYF.

The chain carries TRBV2 and TRBJ1-1, with D unclear. Trimming removed 2 bases at V and 10 bases at J, with 11 bases between. The CDR3 covers 12 residues. Germline CDR1 reads SNHLY; CDR2 reads FYNNEI. The CDR3 DNA reads TGTGCCAGCAGTGAATTTGCGGGTGCAGCTTTCTTT. Amino acid sequence: CASSEFAGAAFF.